This is a list of T cell receptor beta chains from one sample in a study of beta chain features in type 1 diabetes. The method was immunoSEQ multiplex PCR; TCRdb's version includes in-frame clones alone and lacks a portion of them. The top ten clones hold approximately 0.021% of a sample with hundreds of thousands of clones, roughly 12% of them seen once. What was sequenced was naive CD4+ T cells from blood. The receptors stem from a man in his late teens or twenties with type 1 diabetes. Each CDR3 is given with its conserved first and last residue. The D gene is left open where the match is weak. The size of a clone is reported for some rows only, either as once, few or many, or as a class for expanded clones.

CASSLDSRAGNQPQHF,TGTGCCAGCAGCTTAGATTCCAGGGCGGGGAATCAGCCCCAGCATTTT,TRBJ1-5,once,.,TRBV7-9
CAIDEIGGSNTGELFF,TGTGCCATCGATGAGATAGGGGGTTCGAACACCGGGGAGCTGTTTTTT,TRBJ2-2,.,.,TRBV10-3
CASSLEGSTEAFF,TGTGCCAGCAGCTTGGAAGGGAGCACTGAAGCTTTCTTT,TRBJ1-1,.,.,TRBV7-9
CASSRDNTDTQYF,TGCGCCAGCAGCAGGGACAACACAGATACGCAGTATTTT,TRBJ2-3,.,.,TRBV5-1
CASSLGYGGTGTQYF,TGTGCCAGCAGCCTAGGGTACGGGGGCACTGGTACGCAGTATTTT,TRBJ2-3,few,.,TRBV7-3
CASSQRTLAGANTGELFF,TGTGCCAGCAGTCAAAGGACTCTAGCGGGAGCGAACACCGGGGAGCTGTTTTTT,TRBJ2-2,few,TRBD2,TRBV27
CASSQWDRNNSPLHF,TGTGCCAGCAGCCAATGGGACCGAAATAATTCACCCCTCCACTTT,TRBJ1-6,.,.,TRBV5-6
CASRVGPYEQYF,TGTGCCAGCAGGGTGGGGCCCTACGAGCAGTACTTC,TRBJ2-7,few,.,TRBV2
CATAATNQPQHF,TGTGCCACCGCTGCAACTAATCAGCCCCAGCATTTT,TRBJ1-5,.,.,TRBV10-3
CAITGSTQETQYF,TGTGCCATCACCGGCAGTACACAAGAGACCCAGTACTTC,TRBJ2-5,few,.,TRBV10-3
CASSPQGRAFF,TGTGCCAGCAGCCCCCAGGGGAGAGCTTTCTTT,TRBJ1-1,few,.,TRBV9
CASSLGSPSSYEQYF,TGTGCCAGCAGCTTAGGGTCACCGAGCTCCTACGAGCAGTACTTC,TRBJ2-7,.,.,TRBV11-3
CASSLVTEKEQFF,TGCGCCAGCAGCTTGGTGACAGAAAAAGAGCAGTTCTTC,TRBJ2-1,few,.,TRBV5-1
CASSLQANYGYTF,TGTGCCAGCAGCCTACAGGCTAACTATGGCTACACCTTC,TRBJ1-2,.,.,TRBV28
CASSQDEIAGEQYF,TGCGCCAGCAGCCAAGACGAAATTGCGGGGGAGCAGTACTTC,TRBJ2-7,few,.,TRBV4-1
CASSSPRGPSEETQYF,TGCGCCAGCAGTTCCCCGCGGGGGCCCTCGGAGGAGACCCAGTACTTC,TRBJ2-5,.,.,TRBV5-1
CAISESNSFNEKLFF,TGTGCCATCAGTGAGTCGAACAGTTTTAATGAAAAACTGTTTTTT,TRBJ1-4,.,.,TRBV10-3
CASSPGIAGGIEQYF,TGTGCCAGCAGCCCGGGGATAGCGGGGGGAATCGAGCAGTACTTC,TRBJ2-7,few,TRBD2,TRBV27
CASSLSVRTPLHF,TGTGCCAGCAGCTTATCAGTCCGGACACCCCTCCACTTT,TRBJ1-6,few,.,TRBV11-2
CSVEGQWDYEQYF,TGCAGCGTTGAAGGGCAGTGGGACTACGAGCAGTACTTC,TRBJ2-7,.,.,TRBV29-1
CASSSLWGSGANVLTF,TGTGCCAGCAGCTCGCTTTGGGGCTCTGGGGCCAACGTCCTGACTTTC,TRBJ2-6,.,.,TRBV11-2
CASSPTGGVYEQYF,TGTGCCAGCAGCCCGACAGGGGGCGTTTACGAGCAGTACTTC,TRBJ2-7,.,TRBD1,TRBV11-1
CASSPVVGGTDTQYF,TGTGCCAGCAGCCCGGTTGTAGGGGGGACAGATACGCAGTATTTT,TRBJ2-3,.,.,TRBV7-2
CASSWGQGIADTQYF,TGCGCCAGCAGCTGGGGACAGGGGATAGCAGATACGCAGTATTTT,TRBJ2-3,.,TRBD1,TRBV5-1
CASSPNGGQGTTEAFF,TGTGCCAGCAGCCCCAACGGGGGACAGGGGACGACTGAAGCTTTCTTT,TRBJ1-1,few,TRBD1,TRBV5-6
CASSFLAPQGQETQYF,TGTGCCAGCAGCTTCTTGGCCCCTCAGGGGCAAGAGACCCAGTACTTC,TRBJ2-5,few,.,TRBV7-8
CASSTPGQGPDTQYF,TGTGCCAGCAGTACACCGGGACAGGGGCCAGATACGCAGTATTTT,TRBJ2-3,.,TRBD1,TRBV6-6
CASRRDRGLWNEQFF,TGTGCCAGCAGGAGGGACAGGGGGCTTTGGAATGAGCAGTTCTTC,TRBJ2-1,.,TRBD1,TRBV5-4
CSPRELGNTEAFF,TGCAGCCCCCGAGAGCTGGGGAACACTGAAGCTTTCTTT,TRBJ1-1,few,.,TRBV29-1
CASSYSYQGPDTQYF,TGTGCCAGCAGTTACTCGTACCAGGGCCCAGATACGCAGTATTTT,TRBJ2-3,few,.,TRBV6-5
CSGRTGGAYGDTF,TGCAGCGGTAGGACAGGTGGGGCCTACGGTGACACCTTC,TRBJ1-2,.,TRBD1,TRBV29-1
CASSKGQLNTEAFF,TGTGCCAGTAGTAAAGGACAACTGAACACTGAAGCTTTCTTT,TRBJ1-1,few,.,TRBV19
CASSVALSTDTQYF,TGTGCCAGCAGCGTAGCGTTAAGCACAGATACGCAGTATTTT,TRBJ2-3,.,.,TRBV9
CSVDTLLYNEQFF,TGCAGCGTTGATACCCTACTATACAATGAGCAGTTCTTC,TRBJ2-1,.,.,TRBV29-1
CASNKGQTNTEAFF,TGTGCCAGCAACAAGGGACAGACGAACACTGAAGCTTTCTTT,TRBJ1-1,.,TRBD1,TRBV9
CASSRLARGLGEKLFF,TGTGCCAGCAGCCGTCTGGCGAGGGGCTTAGGCGAAAAACTGTTTTTT,TRBJ1-4,few,.,TRBV5-6
CAISESGYNEQFF,TGTGCCATCAGTGAGTCCGGATACAATGAGCAGTTCTTC,TRBJ2-1,.,.,TRBV10-3
CASSETGGRTEAFF,TGCGCCAGCAGTGAGACTGGGGGAAGGACTGAAGCTTTCTTT,TRBJ1-1,few,.,TRBV10-2
CASSPFGAGTEAFF,TGTGCCAGCTCCCCCTTTGGGGCTGGGACTGAAGCTTTCTTT,TRBJ1-1,.,.,TRBV18
CASAAQATQETQYF,TGTGCCAGCGCGGCCCAGGCGACCCAAGAGACCCAGTACTTC,TRBJ2-5,.,.,TRBV7-8
CASSLNTQETQYF,TGCGCCAGCAGCTTAAACACCCAAGAGACCCAGTACTTC,TRBJ2-5,once,.,TRBV5-1
CASSLNQGIYEQYF,TGTGCCAGCAGCTTAAATCAGGGGATCTACGAGCAGTACTTC,TRBJ2-7,.,.,TRBV11-3
CASSPRGGGAYEQYF,TGTGCCAGCAGCCCCCGCGGCGGGGGGGCCTACGAGCAGTACTTC,TRBJ2-7,.,TRBD2,TRBV5-4
CASSLTGDKDTQYF,TGCGCCAGCAGCTTAACAGGGGATAAAGATACGCAGTATTTT,TRBJ2-3,.,TRBD1,TRBV5-1
CASSEPSRLNQPQHF,TGTGCCAGCAGTGAACCATCGAGGCTTAATCAGCCCCAGCATTTT,TRBJ1-5,.,.,TRBV6-1
CASTRDRTGGNTIYF,TGTGCCAGCACCAGGGACCGGACAGGAGGAAACACCATATATTTT,TRBJ1-3,.,TRBD1,TRBV6-6
CASSLESSNQPQHF,TGTGCCAGCAGCTTAGAATCTAGCAATCAGCCCCAGCATTTT,TRBJ1-5,few,.,TRBV11-2
CASSDSRGQPQHF,TGTGCCAGCAGTGACTCGCGAGGGCAGCCCCAGCATTTT,TRBJ1-5,.,.,TRBV6-4
CASSESLYYEQYF,TGCGCCAGCAGTGAGTCCCTATACTACGAGCAGTACTTC,TRBJ2-7,.,.,TRBV10-2
CASTGVGATEAFF,TGTGCCAGCACCGGGGTCGGGGCTACTGAAGCTTTCTTT,TRBJ1-1,.,.,TRBV5-4
CASSWTGSTDTQYF,TGTGCCAGCAGCTGGACAGGGAGCACAGATACGCAGTATTTT,TRBJ2-3,.,TRBD1,TRBV7-2
CALGGTGPLSNYGYTF,TGTGCCTTGGGCGGGACAGGGCCCCTATCTAACTATGGCTACACCTTC,TRBJ1-2,.,TRBD1,TRBV30
CAWSGITSNYGYTF,TGTGCCTGGAGTGGAATCACCTCTAACTATGGCTACACCTTC,TRBJ1-2,.,.,TRBV30
CASSLVGSATSDF,TGTGCCAGCAGCTTAGTAGGTTCTGCAACCTCTGACTTC,TRBJ1-2,.,.,TRBV7-2
CAISPWAEKNTGELFF,TGTGCCATCAGCCCATGGGCGGAGAAGAACACCGGGGAGCTGTTTTTT,TRBJ2-2,.,.,TRBV10-3